The 29 T cell receptor beta chains below all came from one sample that was sequenced in a study of technical replicates of blood from several donors. Profiling relied on immunoSEQ multiplex PCR, and the TCRdb table lists in-frame clones only, not all of them. The table records about 94,000 clones, nearly 97% of them present only once. The material sequenced was T cells isolated from PBMCs. The receptors were sampled from a human donor in good health.

The rearrangement joins TRBV5-1 to TRBJ2-7; TRBD1 matches 8 bases. Germline CDR1 and CDR2: SGHRS and YFSETQ. The CDR3 spans 16 residues. Unmatched junction bases numbered 14, after V lost 4 bases and J lost 5 bases. The CDR3 is CASSMGTGSLSHEQYF. The CDR3 DNA reads as TGCGCCAGCAGCATGGGGACAGGATCTCTTTCCCACGAGCAGTACTTC. Together with reference TRBV5-1 and TRBJ2-7, the CDR3 gives the full variable domain: KAGVTQTPRYLIKTRGQQVTLSCSPISGHRSVSWYQQTPGQGLQFLFEYFSETQRNKGNFPGRFSGRQFSNSRSEMNVSTLELGDSALYLCASSMGTGSLSHEQYFGPGTRLTVT.

The V and J genes are TRBV6-5 and TRBJ2-7; D possibly corresponds to TRBD1 (6 bases). Trimming shortened V by 6 bases and J by 4 bases, and 13 bases separated the two germline ends. CDR1 is MNHEY, CDR2 SVGAGI, per germline. The CDR3 is made up of 13 amino acids. The CDR3 DNA reads as TGTGCCAGCAGCGCCGGACAGCCATACGAGCAGTACTTC. Translating it yields CASSAGQPYEQYF.

The chain combines TRBV14 with TRBJ2-7; the D is unclear. Germline V gene data show CDR1 as SGHDN and CDR2 as FVKESK. This CDR3 comprises 14 residues. The V end was cut by 0 bases, the J end by 3 bases, with 9 bases between. The CDR3 DNA reads as TGTGCCAGCAGCCAAGACGTAGAATACTACGAGCAGTACTTC. It yields the protein CASSQDVEYYEQYF. Full variable domain (outside the CDR3, taken from reference TRBV14 and TRBJ2-7): EAGVTQFPSHSVIEKGQTVTLRCDPISGHDNLYWYRRVMGKEIKFLLHFVKESKQDESGMPNNRFLAERTGGTYSTLKVQPAELEDSGVYFCASSQDVEYYEQYFGPGTRLTVT.

The V call is TRBV30, the J call TRBJ2-7; tentatively, D is TRBD1 (7 bases). Trimming removed 4 bases at V and 3 bases at J, with 19 bases between. The germline gives CDR1 GTSNPN, CDR2 SVGIG (reference sequence). The CDR3 runs 15 residues. This CDR3 is CAWNHQGGDLYEQYF. CDR3 DNA sequence: TGTGCCTGGAATCATCAGGGGGGCGACCTCTACGAGCAGTACTTC.

V and J are TRBV5-6 and TRBJ2-7, with no clear D. CDR1 SGHDT and CDR2 YYEEEE come from the germline V gene. The V gene lost 0 bases and the J gene lost 6 bases, with 10 bases spanning the gap. The CDR3 has 13 amino acids. CDR3 amino acids: CASSLGLSSEQYF. In nucleotides, the CDR3 is TGTGCCAGCAGCTTGGGTTTGTCTTCCGAGCAGTACTTC.

J is TRBJ2-5 and V is TRBV2; 11 bases map to TRBD2. This CDR3 has 14 residues. Per the germline V gene, CDR1 is SNHLY and CDR2 is FYNNEI. V lost 6 bases to trimming and J lost 6 bases; unmatched junction nucleotides: 6. CDR3 bases: TGTGCCAGCAGAATACTAGCGGGAGATCAGACCCAGTACTTC. Protein sequence: CASRILAGDQTQYF.

This clone was picked up one time. The CDR3 is CASSLTTDQHF. CDR3 nucleotide sequence: TGTGCCAGCTCACTCACGACAGACCAGCATTTT. The chain recombines TRBV18 with TRBJ1-5; maybe TRBD1 (5 bases). The CDR3 runs 11 residues. The V gene's germline CDR1 is KGHSH and CDR2 LQKENI. V was pared by 4 bases and J by 12 bases, with 10 bases between.

In this sample, this clone turned up once. This sample also contains other DNA sequences that code for the same CDR3. CDR3 sequence reads: CASSQESGAGPQHF. The CDR3 coding sequence is TGTGCCAGCAGCCAGGAGAGTGGTGCGGGGCCCCAGCATTTT. This chain joins TRBV4-2 and TRBJ1-5; D uncertain. CDR1 is LGHNA and CDR2 is YNFKEQ in the germline V gene. The CDR3 loop spans 14 amino acids. Trimming removed 3 bases at V and 9 bases at J, with 15 bases between.

The chain couples TRBV4-2 to TRBJ1-2, with 12 nucleotides matching TRBD1. With 5 bases clipped from V and 8 bases from J, the junction kept 6 bases outside the gene matches. Per the germline V gene, CDR1 is LGHNA and CDR2 is YNFKEQ. CDR3 length equals 14 residues. The CDR3, as DNA: TGTGCCAGCAGCTGGGGACAGGGGGCAGGGGGCTACACCTTC. Translated: CASSWGQGAGGYTF.

This clone was recorded once. The gene calls are TRBV7-2 and TRBJ1-6, with 7 bases fitting TRBD1. Per the germline V gene, CDR1 is SGHTA and CDR2 is FQGNSA. The CDR3 is 14 residues long. The V segment lost 7 bases and the J segment 10 bases; nucleotides outside the gene matches: 10. The CDR3 here is CASTYRQGGSPLHF. In DNA, the CDR3 is TGTGCCAGCACCTACAGACAGGGCGGATCACCCCTCCACTTT.

This chain links TRBV19 with TRBJ2-1; D is undetermined. Germline CDR1 reads LNHDA; CDR2 reads SQIVND (reference sequence). There are 15 residues in the CDR3. Trimming removed 1 base at V and 1 base at J, with 8 bases between. The CDR3 DNA reads TGTGCCAGTAGTATAGGGGCGCGATCCTACAATGAGCAGTTCTTC. Translating gives CASSIGARSYNEQFF. Using reference TRBV19 and TRBJ2-1 for the parts outside the CDR3, the full variable domain is DGGITQSPKYLFRKEGQNVTLSCEQNLNHDAMYWYRQDPGQGLRLIYYSQIVNDFQKGDIAEGYSVSREKKESFPLTVTSAQKNPTAFYLCASSIGARSYNEQFFGPGTRLTVL.

The J gene is TRBJ2-1, the V gene TRBV2; 7 bases are a match to TRBD1. CDR1 and CDR2 from the germline V gene are SNHLY and FYNNEI. This CDR3 has 12 residues. The ends lost 9 bases at V and 5 bases at J; junction bases unmatched: 4. This CDR3 is CARRQGNNEQFF. The CDR3 DNA reads as TGTGCCAGAAGACAGGGAAACAATGAGCAGTTCTTC.

Here the CDR3 DNA reads TGTGCCAGCAGCTCCTGGCAGGGGGCATACGAGCAGTACTTC. Its protein is CASSSWQGAYEQYF. The chain carries TRBV5-5 and TRBJ2-7; 8 bases map to TRBD1. Germline V gives CDR1 SGHKS, CDR2 YYEKEE (reference sequence). V shed 3 bases and J 4 bases; nucleotides not matched to a gene: 6. This CDR3 spans 14 amino acids. Full variable domain (missing parts from reference TRBV5-5 and TRBJ2-7): DAGVTQSPTHLIKTRGQQVTLRCSPISGHKSVSWYQQVLGQGPQFIFQYYEKEERGRGNFPDRFSARQFPNYSSELNVNALLLGDSALYLCASSSWQGAYEQYFGPGTRLTVT.

The chain uses TRBV6-1 and TRBJ2-1; 8 bases agree with TRBD1. In germline, CDR1 is MNHNS, CDR2 SASEGT. The CDR3 consists of 15 residues. J was trimmed by 2 bases and V by 7 bases; bases with no gene match: 7. The CDR3 loop reads CASTTGQDPYNEQFF. The CDR3 bases are TGTGCCAGCACTACGGGACAGGATCCCTACAATGAGCAGTTCTTC.

Here the CDR3 DNA reads TGTGCCAGCAGCGTAGAGGTCAGGGGGGAGACCCAGTACTTC. Its translation is CASSVEVRGETQYF. The rearrangement links TRBV9 to TRBJ2-5; 7 bases are a match to TRBD1. Germline trimming cut 0 bases from V and 5 bases from J; bases unmatched to any gene: 4. Per the germline V gene, CDR1 is SGDLS and CDR2 is YYNGEE. The CDR3 runs to 14 residues. Based on the CDR3 plus reference TRBV9 and TRBJ2-5, the full variable domain is DSGVTQTPKHLITATGQRVTLRCSPRSGDLSVYWYQQSLDQGLQFLIQYYNGEERAKGNILERFSAQQFPDLHSELNLSSLELGDSALYFCASSVEVRGETQYFGPGTRLLVL.

This clone has only one observation. The chain carries TRBV5-1 and TRBJ2-5; 10 nucleotides match TRBD1. The germline gives CDR1 SGHRS, CDR2 YFSETQ. The CDR3 extends over 14 amino acids. Losses at the gene ends were 5 bases for V and 5 bases for J; bases not matched to a gene: 6. The CDR3 DNA sequence: TGCGCCAGCAGACCCGGGACAGGGGTGGAGACCCAGTACTTC. Protein: CASRPGTGVETQYF.

The gene calls are TRBV2 and TRBJ2-6; a possible D gene is TRBD2 (5 bases). The CDR3 is 17 amino acids. Trimming left V 4 bases short and J 2 bases short, with 15 bases between. Germline V lookup: CDR1 SNHLY, CDR2 FYNNEI. CDR3 loop: CASSVTRETAGANVLTF. The CDR3 DNA reads TGTGCCAGCAGTGTCACCCGGGAAACCGCTGGGGCCAACGTCCTGACTTTC.

The chain is built from TRBV6-5 and TRBJ2-5, with 12 bases lining up with TRBD2. Germline V lookup: CDR1 MNHEY, CDR2 SVGAGI. J lost 3 bases, V lost 0 bases, and 2 bases had no gene match. The CDR3 runs to 16 residues. CDR3: CASSYSTSGRKETQYF. The CDR3 region has the DNA TGTGCCAGCAGTTACTCGACTAGCGGGAGAAAAGAGACCCAGTACTTC.

The chain joins TRBV7-8 to TRBJ1-6; TRBD1 might be the D (5 bases). V lost 2 bases and J lost 9, with 8 bases in between. The CDR3 has 13 residues. CDR1 and CDR2 from the germline V gene are SGHVS and FQNEAQ. CDR3 in DNA: TGTGCCAGCAGCTTAACGGGGGGTTCACCCCTCCACTTT. Translated: CASSLTGGSPLHF.

The chain couples TRBV7-6 to TRBJ2-7, with D possibly TRBD2 on 6 matching bases. The germline CDR1 and CDR2 sequences are SGHVS and FNYEAQ. The V end was cut by 3 bases, the J end by 3 bases, with 18 bases between. The CDR3 covers 16 residues. CDR3 in DNA: TGTGCCAGCAGCTTGGGTCGCGGGATTAATATCTACGAGCAGTACTTC. Translated, it gives CASSLGRGINIYEQYF.

This chain uses TRBV19 with TRBJ1-1; no firm D call. The germline V gene encodes CDR1 LNHDA and CDR2 SQIVND (reference sequence). CDR3 length: 12 residues. Trimming cost V 5 bases and J 7 bases, with 11 bases left between them. CDR3 in amino acids: CASSRQYSEAFF. CDR3 in DNA: TGTGCCAGTAGTCGTCAATATAGTGAAGCTTTCTTT.

The CDR3 bases are TGTGCCAGCAGTGGCCCGGGGGGGATGTCTGGTACGCAGTATTTT. This sequence encodes CASSGPGGMSGTQYF. The V gene is TRBV27, the J gene TRBJ2-3, with 8 bases fitting TRBD2. In germline, CDR1 is MNHEY, CDR2 SMNVEV (reference sequence). J gave up 8 bases and V 5 bases, and 12 bases lay outside the gene matches. The CDR3 runs to 15 residues.

CDR3 amino acids: CASSPRQGAYFSGNTIYF. The CDR3 bases are TGTGCCAGCAGCCCCCGACAGGGGGCCTATTTCTCTGGAAACACCATATATTTT. The chain couples TRBV5-6 to TRBJ1-3; 10 bases are a match to TRBD1. Germline V gives CDR1 SGHDT, CDR2 YYEEEE. V was clipped by 4 bases and J by 0 bases; unmatched bases: 10. The CDR3 totals 18 residues.

The rearrangement links TRBV5-5 to TRBJ1-1; maybe TRBD1 (5 bases). CDR1 SGHKS and CDR2 YYEKEE come from the germline V gene (reference sequence). Trimming pared 0 bases from V and 5 bases from J, leaving 23 bases between. The CDR3 consists of 18 residues. CDR3 residues: CASSLADGALRRSTEAFF. For the CDR3, the DNA is TGTGCCAGCAGCTTGGCCGATGGGGCGCTACGAAGATCAACTGAAGCTTTCTTT.

This chain links TRBV5-4 with TRBJ1-5, with 8 bases matching TRBD1. CDR3 size: 16 residues. The trim removed 0 bases at V and 1 base at J, leaving 3 bases unmatched. Germline CDR1 and CDR2: SGHNT and YYREEE (reference sequence). The CDR3 sequence is CASSLGGQGSNQPQHF. The CDR3 DNA is TGTGCCAGCAGCTTGGGCGGACAGGGAAGCAATCAGCCCCAGCATTTT.

The CDR3 region has the DNA TGTGCCAGCAGCTTAGCGCTCAGATGGGACACTGAGTCGAATGAGCAGTTCTTC. Translated: CASSLALRWDTESNEQFF. The chain is built from TRBV7-6 and TRBJ2-1; possibly TRBD1 for D (6 bases). There are 18 residues in the CDR3. CDR1 is SGHVS and CDR2 is FNYEAQ in the germline V gene. V lost 0 bases and J lost 7, with 22 bases in between.

This clone was seen only once. The chain recombines TRBV6-5 with TRBJ2-7; D is perhaps TRBD1 (5 bases). The length of the CDR3 is 14 residues. V lost 1 base, J lost 3 bases, and 10 bases lay in between. The germline gives CDR1 MNHEY, CDR2 SVGAGI. Written as DNA, the CDR3 is TGTGCCAGCAGTTACTTTACAGGCGACTACGAGCAGTACTTC. Residues: CASSYFTGDYEQYF.

The J gene is TRBJ2-3, the V gene TRBV14; 9 bases line up with TRBD1. Germline V lookup: CDR1 SGHDN, CDR2 FVKESK. J gave up 0 bases and V 4 bases, and 11 bases lay outside the gene matches. The CDR3 has 18 amino acids. CDR3 in DNA: TGTGCCAGCAGCCCAGGGTACAGGGGGCACCTAAGCACAGATACGCAGTATTTT. This sequence encodes CASSPGYRGHLSTDTQYF.

The chain employs TRBV11-3 and TRBJ2-3; TRBD2 matches at 13 bases. V shed 5 bases and J 5 bases; nucleotides not matched to a gene: 13. The CDR3 covers 18 residues. Germline assignment: CDR1 SGHNT and CDR2 YENEEA. DNA of the CDR3: TGTGCCAGCAGCCGGTGGACTAGCGGGGGCCCCTCCCAAGATACGCAGTATTTT. Its translation is CASSRWTSGGPSQDTQYF.